A selection of T cell receptor beta chains follows, all from one sample in a study of shared T cell receptors in the human thymus. Assay used: immunoSEQ multiplex PCR; TCRdb lists only in-frame clones, some missing. The table has roughly 550,000 clones, around three quarters seen once. These data also featured in a second study, about human thymus T cells.

Sequenced: thymocytes. The receptors here all came from a boy younger than two with a congenital heart defect. Each CDR3 is given with its conserved first and last residue. The order of the fields is CDR3 DNA, CDR3 protein, V gene, clone size, D gene, J gene. D genes are given only for firm matches. The size field is filled for only some rows; it gives once, few, many or a size class.

CDR3nt: TGTGCTAGTGGTTTGGTAACTTATGGAGAAACACCATATCCCTACGAGCAGTACTTC; CDR3aa: CASGLVTYGETPYPYEQYF; v_gene: TRBV12-5; abundance: NA; d_gene: NA; j_gene: TRBJ2-7
CDR3nt: TGTGCCAGCAGCTCAGCGGGAGTCTCGAACACCGGGGAGCTGTTTTTT; CDR3aa: CASSSAGVSNTGELFF; v_gene: TRBV5-6; abundance: NA; d_gene: TRBD2; j_gene: TRBJ2-2
CDR3nt: TGTGCCAGCAGCTTTCGGGCCCCGGAGGGTGAAAAACTGTTTTTT; CDR3aa: CASSFRAPEGEKLFF; v_gene: TRBV7-9; abundance: NA; d_gene: NA; j_gene: TRBJ1-4
CDR3nt: TGCGCCAGCAGCCATACTAGCGGGAGAGCCTACGAGCAGTACTTC; CDR3aa: CASSHTSGRAYEQYF; v_gene: TRBV4-3; abundance: NA; d_gene: TRBD2; j_gene: TRBJ2-7
CDR3nt: TGTGCCAGCAGCCAAGTGGGGACTCGGGGCACAGATACGCAGTATTTT; CDR3aa: CASSQVGTRGTDTQYF; v_gene: TRBV4-2; abundance: NA; d_gene: NA; j_gene: TRBJ2-3
CDR3nt: TGTGCCAGCACCCAGTACCGATCGTCTGGGGAGCTGTTTTTT; CDR3aa: CASTQYRSSGELFF; v_gene: TRBV6-5; abundance: NA; d_gene: NA; j_gene: TRBJ2-2
CDR3nt: TGTGCCAGCAGTAAAGGTGAGGGTACCTACGAGCAGTACTTC; CDR3aa: CASSKGEGTYEQYF; v_gene: TRBV6-5; abundance: NA; d_gene: NA; j_gene: TRBJ2-7
CDR3nt: TGTGCCAGCAGGGCCAGCTTCCGACTAGCGGGCTACTTCTCCTACGAGCAGTACTTC; CDR3aa: CASRASFRLAGYFSYEQYF; v_gene: TRBV27; abundance: NA; d_gene: TRBD2; j_gene: TRBJ2-7
CDR3nt: TGTGCCATCCGGGATAAGAACACTGAAGCTTTCTTT; CDR3aa: CAIRDKNTEAFF; v_gene: TRBV10-3; abundance: NA; d_gene: NA; j_gene: TRBJ1-1
CDR3nt: TGCGCCAGCAGCGAGGGGACAGACCGTACAGATACGCAGTATTTT; CDR3aa: CASSEGTDRTDTQYF; v_gene: TRBV5-1; abundance: NA; d_gene: TRBD1; j_gene: TRBJ2-3
CDR3nt: TGTGCCAGTAGTATACTAGCGGGAGAGGCGGCCAAAAACATTCAGTACTTC; CDR3aa: CASSILAGEAAKNIQYF; v_gene: TRBV19; abundance: NA; d_gene: TRBD2; j_gene: TRBJ2-4
CDR3nt: TGCGCCAGCAGCCATCTCGAGGGAGGGGGGGTAGCCAAAAACATTCAGTACTTC; CDR3aa: CASSHLEGGGVAKNIQYF; v_gene: TRBV4-1; abundance: once; d_gene: NA; j_gene: TRBJ2-4
CDR3nt: TGTGCCAGCAGTGAACCTGCGGGAGGAGATACGCAGTATTTT; CDR3aa: CASSEPAGGDTQYF; v_gene: TRBV2; abundance: once; d_gene: TRBD2; j_gene: TRBJ2-3
CDR3nt: TGCAGCGTTGACCCTCTAGCGGTGATCCACAATGAGCAGTTCTTC; CDR3aa: CSVDPLAVIHNEQFF; v_gene: TRBV29-1; abundance: few; d_gene: TRBD2; j_gene: TRBJ2-1
CDR3nt: TGCGCCAGCAGCTCCGGGGACCGACACCCAGGCCAGGGGTACACCTTC; CDR3aa: CASSSGDRHPGQGYTF; v_gene: TRBV5-1; abundance: few; d_gene: NA; j_gene: TRBJ1-2
CDR3nt: TGTGCCAGCAGGGAGACAGGGGGTCGGGAGCAGTACTTC; CDR3aa: CASRETGGREQYF; v_gene: TRBV27; abundance: NA; d_gene: TRBD1; j_gene: TRBJ2-7
CDR3nt: TGTGCCAGCAGTGAAGTCCCTCGAGGGGGCTGCTACGAGCAGTACTTC; CDR3aa: CASSEVPRGGCYEQYF; v_gene: TRBV6-1; abundance: NA; d_gene: TRBD1; j_gene: TRBJ2-7
CDR3nt: TGTGCCTGGAGTACGGGACTCAAAAGACTTAACGCCTACGAGCAGTACTTC; CDR3aa: CAWSTGLKRLNAYEQYF; v_gene: TRBV30; abundance: NA; d_gene: NA; j_gene: TRBJ2-7
CDR3nt: TGTGCCAGCACCCCGAGGGGGTCGGACGAGCAGTACTTC; CDR3aa: CASTPRGSDEQYF; v_gene: TRBV6-1; abundance: few; d_gene: NA; j_gene: TRBJ2-7
CDR3nt: TGTGCCAGCAGCTCTACAGCGAACACTGAAGCTTTCTTT; CDR3aa: CASSSTANTEAFF; v_gene: TRBV11-3; abundance: NA; d_gene: NA; j_gene: TRBJ1-1
CDR3nt: TGCGCCAGCAGCTTGGCCCTAGCAACCACAGATACGCAGTATTTT; CDR3aa: CASSLALATTDTQYF; v_gene: TRBV5-1; abundance: few; d_gene: NA; j_gene: TRBJ2-3
CDR3nt: TGCGCCAGCAGCCAGGAGACTAGCGGCACAGATACGCAGTATTTT; CDR3aa: CASSQETSGTDTQYF; v_gene: TRBV4-3; abundance: NA; d_gene: TRBD2; j_gene: TRBJ2-3
CDR3nt: TGTGCCAGCGCCGGACACCAAGCAACTAATGAAAAACTGTTTTTT; CDR3aa: CASAGHQATNEKLFF; v_gene: TRBV6-1; abundance: NA; d_gene: NA; j_gene: TRBJ1-4
CDR3nt: TGTGCCAGCAGTTTCAAGGGGCCCAACTCATTCTCTGGGGCCAACGTCCTGACTTTC; CDR3aa: CASSFKGPNSFSGANVLTF; v_gene: TRBV27; abundance: once; d_gene: NA; j_gene: TRBJ2-6
CDR3nt: TGTGCCAGCACCGAGGACAGGGGGAAGGATGGCTACACCTTC; CDR3aa: CASTEDRGKDGYTF; v_gene: TRBV7-9; abundance: NA; d_gene: TRBD1; j_gene: TRBJ1-2
CDR3nt: TGTGCCAGCAGCGTTAGCGGGAGGCGTTCCTACGAGCAGTACTTC; CDR3aa: CASSVSGRRSYEQYF; v_gene: TRBV7-9; abundance: NA; d_gene: TRBD2; j_gene: TRBJ2-7
CDR3nt: TGTGCCAGCAGTGAGTTTAGCGTCCCCGGGGAGCTGTTTTTT; CDR3aa: CASSEFSVPGELFF; v_gene: TRBV25-1; abundance: NA; d_gene: NA; j_gene: TRBJ2-2
CDR3nt: TGTGCCAGCGGCCAGACAGGGGTGAGGACTGAAGCTTTCTTT; CDR3aa: CASGQTGVRTEAFF; v_gene: TRBV7-9; abundance: NA; d_gene: TRBD1; j_gene: TRBJ1-1
CDR3nt: TGCGCCAGCAGCCAAGATCCCCCCTGGGGGGAGGGGGGCAATGAGCAGTTCTTC; CDR3aa: CASSQDPPWGEGGNEQFF; v_gene: TRBV4-3; abundance: NA; d_gene: NA; j_gene: TRBJ2-1
CDR3nt: TGTGCCAGCAGCATAAAACCGAGCACGTGGGAGAACAATGAGCAGTTCTTC; CDR3aa: CASSIKPSTWENNEQFF; v_gene: TRBV21-1; abundance: NA; d_gene: NA; j_gene: TRBJ2-1
CDR3nt: TGTGCCAGCAGCATAATTTACTACGAGCAGTACTTC; CDR3aa: CASSIIYYEQYF; v_gene: TRBV11-2; abundance: NA; d_gene: NA; j_gene: TRBJ2-7
CDR3nt: TGTGCCAGCAGCTTATGGGGGGGAGAAGAAAAACTGTTTTTT; CDR3aa: CASSLWGGEEKLFF; v_gene: TRBV5-4; abundance: NA; d_gene: NA; j_gene: TRBJ1-4
CDR3nt: TGTGCCAGCAGCCCGGAGGGGAGCGGGGTAGCCAAAAACATTCAGTACTTC; CDR3aa: CASSPEGSGVAKNIQYF; v_gene: TRBV5-4; abundance: NA; d_gene: TRBD2; j_gene: TRBJ2-4
CDR3nt: TGTGCCAGCAGCCAGACAGGCTATGGCTACACCTTC; CDR3aa: CASSQTGYGYTF; v_gene: TRBV4-2; abundance: NA; d_gene: NA; j_gene: TRBJ1-2
CDR3nt: TGCGCCAGCAGCTTGGCCTACGCAGGGATGGTGGAAGAGACCCAGTACTTC; CDR3aa: CASSLAYAGMVEETQYF; v_gene: TRBV5-1; abundance: NA; d_gene: NA; j_gene: TRBJ2-5
CDR3nt: TGTGCCTGGAAAGGAGGCGGGGATACGCAGTATTTT; CDR3aa: CAWKGGGDTQYF; v_gene: TRBV30; abundance: NA; d_gene: NA; j_gene: TRBJ2-3
CDR3nt: TGTGCCAGCAGCACCCCCCTAGCGGGACCCCAGTACTTC; CDR3aa: CASSTPLAGPQYF; v_gene: TRBV11-2; abundance: NA; d_gene: TRBD2; j_gene: TRBJ2-7
CDR3nt: TGCGCCAGCAGCCAAGATGTTCTAGCGGGTGGGAGGGGACAAGAGACCCAGTACTTC; CDR3aa: CASSQDVLAGGRGQETQYF; v_gene: TRBV4-3; abundance: few; d_gene: TRBD2; j_gene: TRBJ2-5
CDR3nt: TGTGCCAGTAGTGGCGACAGTTACAATGTCGAAGCTTTCTTT; CDR3aa: CASSGDSYNVEAFF; v_gene: TRBV19; abundance: NA; d_gene: NA; j_gene: TRBJ1-1
CDR3nt: TGTGCCAGCAGCTTAGCGGGAAACACAGATACGCAGTATTTT; CDR3aa: CASSLAGNTDTQYF; v_gene: TRBV5-4; abundance: NA; d_gene: TRBD2; j_gene: TRBJ2-3